Below are 13 T cell receptor beta chains sequenced from a single sample in a study of Ad26.COV2.S vaccination and SARS-CoV-2 variants. Libraries were prepared by immunoSEQ multiplex PCR; TCRdb keeps only in-frame clonotypes and omits some of them. The sample yields just under 250,000 clones, approximately 88% seen once. The treatment: some 19 received Ad26.COV2.S at low or high dose, single or two shots; five or six received placebo; per-sample allocation not given. At day 63 after the first vaccine or placebo injection, samples were drawn. The sample consisted of peripheral blood, taken in a trial of Ad26.COV2.S vaccine versus placebo. All receptors derive from a person between 18 and 65 years old who received the Ad26.COV2.S COVID-19 vaccine or a placebo.

The chain employs TRBV7-2 and TRBJ2-1; 8 bases agree with TRBD2. V trimming: 7 bases; J trimming: 1 base; junction bases outside the gene matches: 6. Germline values: CDR1 SGHTA, CDR2 FQGNSA. The CDR3 spans 15 residues. The CDR3 here is CASIAAGASYNEQFF. The CDR3, as DNA: TGTGCCAGCATAGCAGCGGGAGCGTCCTACAATGAGCAGTTCTTC.

The CDR3 here is CASPTDRDNTGELFF. CDR3 sequence (DNA): TGTGCCAGCCCCACGGACAGGGATAACACCGGGGAGCTGTTTTTT. The V gene is TRBV6-1, the J gene TRBJ2-2, with 8 bases identical to TRBD1. The ends lost 8 bases at V and 2 bases at J; junction bases unmatched: 7. The CDR3 is made up of 15 amino acids. Germline lookup yields CDR1 MNHNS and CDR2 SASEGT.

This clone was recorded a few times. The V call is TRBV12-3 or TRBV12-4, the J call TRBJ2-7; tentatively, D is TRBD1 (6 bases). The ends were cut back, 6 bases at V and 6 bases at J, with 12 bases in the middle. The CDR3 loop spans 12 amino acids. In nucleotides, the CDR3 is TGTGCCAGCAGCTCACAGGGTTTCGAGCAGTACTTC. Encoded protein: CASSSQGFEQYF.

In regard to this clone: The sample carries other DNA sequences with the same CDR3. The CDR3 here is CASSSLTDTQYF. Written as DNA, the CDR3 is TGTGCCAGCAGCAGCCTCACAGATACGCAGTATTTT. The chain links TRBV7-2 to TRBJ2-3; no definite D call. The V end was cut by 5 bases, the J end by 2 bases, with 5 bases between. CDR3 length: 12 amino acids. Germline CDR1 and CDR2: SGHTA and FQGNSA.

The V gene is TRBV27, the J gene TRBJ1-6; D is unresolved. CDR3 size: 15 residues. From germline, CDR1 is MNHEY and CDR2 SMNVEV (reference sequence). The V end was cut by 6 bases, the J end by 3 bases, with 12 bases between. This CDR3 is CASRRSFIYNSPLHF. CDR3 coding DNA: TGTGCCAGCAGGAGGTCTTTCATCTATAATTCACCCCTCCACTTT.

In its sample, this clone was seen a few times. The CDR3 DNA sequence: TGTGCCAGCAGTTTGGCTGGCTCTAGTGGCTACACCTTC. This translates into CASSLAGSSGYTF. This rearrangement joins TRBV28 to TRBJ1-2, with D hard to call. The CDR3 is made up of 13 amino acids. Trimming left V 3 bases short and J 7 bases short, with 12 bases between. CDR1 MDHEN and CDR2 SYDVKM come from the germline V gene.

This chain connects TRBV28 to TRBJ2-7, with a tentative D call TRBD1 (6 bases). V was trimmed by 3 bases and J by 2 bases, leaving 11 bases between them. There are 14 residues in the CDR3. Germline CDR1 MDHEN, CDR2 SYDVKM. In DNA, the CDR3 is TGTGCCAGCAGTTTGAGGGGGATCACCTACGAGCAGTACTTC. This codes for CASSLRGITYEQYF.

This sequence joins TRBV7-6 and TRBJ1-1; 7 nucleotides match TRBD1. Per the germline V gene, CDR1 is SGHVS and CDR2 is FNYEAQ. The CDR3 totals 15 residues. With V trimmed by 1 base and J by 4 bases, 6 bases remained unmatched. As DNA, the CDR3 is TGTGCCAGCAGCTTAGGTGGCAGGGGGAGCACTGAAGCTTTCTTT. Residues: CASSLGGRGSTEAFF.

This clone was counted a few times. The chain carries TRBV2 and TRBJ1-5; weak D call: TRBD1 (6 bases). This CDR3 is 15 amino acids long. Trimming took 8 bases from V and 1 from J, leaving 15 bases between them. CDR1 and CDR2 from the germline V gene are SNHLY and FYNNEI. CDR3 amino acids: CASRGGAVSNQPQHF. In DNA, the CDR3 is TGTGCCAGCCGAGGGGGGGCGGTAAGCAATCAGCCCCAGCATTTT.

This chain connects TRBV29-1 to TRBJ1-1; TRBD1 matches at 7 bases. Germline CDR1 SQVTM, CDR2 ANQGSEA. This CDR3 contains 13 residues. Trimming cost V 7 bases and J 0 bases; bases outside gene matches: 5. The CDR3 sequence is CSANRGMNTEAFF. The CDR3 DNA sequence: TGCAGCGCTAACAGGGGTATGAACACTGAAGCTTTCTTT.

This clone occurred once. V is TRBV11-3 and J is TRBJ2-5, with TRBD1 identical over 9 bases. Losses at the gene ends were 5 bases for V and 3 bases for J; bases not matched to a gene: 4. Germline V gene sequence: CDR1 SGHNT, CDR2 YENEEA. The CDR3 is made up of 14 amino acids. This CDR3 reads CASSPGQGKETQYF. The CDR3, as DNA: TGTGCCAGCAGCCCGGGACAGGGCAAAGAGACCCAGTACTTC. The variable domain in full, completed from reference TRBV11-3 and TRBJ2-5, reads EAGVVQSPRYKIIEKKQPVAFWCNPISGHNTLYWYLQNLGQGPELLIRYENEEAVDDSQLPKDRFSAERLKGVDSTLKIQPAELGDSAVYLCASSPGQGKETQYFGPGTRLLVL.

Of note for this clone: Other DNA sequences of this sample code for an identical CDR3. This rearrangement joins TRBV9 to TRBJ2-2, with D perhaps being TRBD1 or TRBD2 (5 bases each). The V gene lost 4 bases and the J gene lost 2 bases, with 12 bases spanning the gap. The CDR3 extends over 15 amino acids. CDR1 SGDLS and CDR2 YYNGEE come from the germline V gene. CDR3 nucleotide sequence: TGTGCCAGCAGCCCCGGGACGGGTAACACCGGGGAGCTGTTTTTT. This codes for CASSPGTGNTGELFF.

Worth noting for this clone: Other DNA sequences in this sample translate to the same CDR3. As DNA, the CDR3 is TGTGCCAGCAGCTTAGGGACAGGGGCGTACGAGCAGTACTTC. This sequence encodes CASSLGTGAYEQYF. The chain links TRBV11-2 to TRBJ2-7, with 9 bases identical to TRBD1. J lost 4 bases, V lost 1 base, and 2 bases had no gene match. The CDR3 is made up of 14 amino acids. Germline loops: CDR1 SGHAT, CDR2 FQNNGV.